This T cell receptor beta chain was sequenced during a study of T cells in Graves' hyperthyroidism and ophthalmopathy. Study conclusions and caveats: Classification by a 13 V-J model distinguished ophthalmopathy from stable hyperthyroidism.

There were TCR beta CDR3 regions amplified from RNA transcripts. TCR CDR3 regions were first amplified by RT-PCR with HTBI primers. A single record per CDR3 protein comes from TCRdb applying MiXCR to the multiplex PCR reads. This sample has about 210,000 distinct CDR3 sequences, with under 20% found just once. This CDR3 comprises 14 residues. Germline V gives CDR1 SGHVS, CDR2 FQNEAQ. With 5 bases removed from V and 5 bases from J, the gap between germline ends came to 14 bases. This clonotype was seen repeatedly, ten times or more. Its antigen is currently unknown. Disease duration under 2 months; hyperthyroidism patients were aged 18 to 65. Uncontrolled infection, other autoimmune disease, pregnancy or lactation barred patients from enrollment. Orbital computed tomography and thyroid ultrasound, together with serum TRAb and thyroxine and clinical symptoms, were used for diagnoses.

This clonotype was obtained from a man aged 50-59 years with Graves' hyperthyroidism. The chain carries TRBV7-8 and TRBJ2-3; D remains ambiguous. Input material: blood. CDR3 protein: CASSPGPMRDTQYF. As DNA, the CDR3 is TGTGCCAGCAGCCCCGGGCCGATGAGAGATACGCAGTATTTT.